These T cell receptor beta chains were read from a single sample in a study of regulatory T cells in long-lasting Graves disease. TCRdb reprocessed the multiplex PCR reads via MiXCR and lists one record per CDR3 protein. The repertoire holds around 450,000 distinct CDR3 sequences, with 15% as singletons. The data were also submitted as part of a second study, on T cells in Graves' hyperthyroidism and ophthalmopathy.

The material was peripheral blood mononuclear cells (PBMCs), obtained at new diagnosis, from a patient treated with antithyroid drugs. The receptors originated from a woman aged 40 to 49 with Graves disease. The CDR3 runs from the conserved cysteine through the conserved F or W. Fields, in order: V gene, clone size, J gene, CDR3 protein. Expanded clones are given a class, and other clones once, few, many or no size at all.

>TRBV20-1|-|TRBJ1-4
CSAILIPSLRGEKLFF
>TRBV7-9|many|TRBJ2-1
CASSLGHRGDNEQFF
>TRBV28|-|TRBJ1-3
CASSQSTPSSGNTIYF
>TRBV2|many|TRBJ2-1
CASMLSSDNEQFF
>TRBV7-9|many|TRBJ2-7
CASSTIRGRVSYEQYF
>TRBV19|-|TRBJ1-5
CASKEGDSNQPQHF
>TRBV5-1|few|TRBJ1-1
CASSWTVMNTEAFF
>TRBV5-1|-|TRBJ2-1
CASSIYSGETYNEQFF
>TRBV9|-|TRBJ2-5
CASSVGTSNAETQYF
>TRBV30|-|TRBJ1-1
CAFYGIGDTEAFF
>TRBV19|many|TRBJ1-1
CASSTEQGLKAFF
>TRBV12-5|few|TRBJ2-1
CASGLVPRLAAYNEQFF
>TRBV9|few|TRBJ2-1
CASSVATTSVWNEQFF
>TRBV24-1|many|TRBJ2-5
CAITGGRETQYF
>TRBV15|many|TRBJ2-1
CATSRDRGEYNEQFF
>TRBV5-1|few|TRBJ1-4
CASSRQGATNEKLFF
>TRBV29-1|-|TRBJ2-1
CSVESGGPPYNEQFF
>TRBV6-5|many|TRBJ2-7
CASSYSWTEDYTYEQYF
>TRBV7-2|many|TRBJ2-2
CASSTYLLATNTGELFF
>TRBV28|many|TRBJ2-3
CASSLGRAGAYTDTQYF
>TRBV12-3/TRBV12-4|many|TRBJ2-2
CASRFSGGKNTGELFF
>TRBV27|many|TRBJ1-2
CASSNDRAYGYTF
>TRBV6-2/TRBV6-3|few|TRBJ2-5
CASSYPTSGIQETQYF
>TRBV6-2/TRBV6-3|-|TRBJ1-1
CASSYSLMYTEAFF
>TRBV10-3|few|TRBJ2-1
CAISEAGSPYNEQFF
>TRBV7-8|many|TRBJ2-7
CASSYNRGPYEQYF
>TRBV12-3/TRBV12-4|few|TRBJ2-5
CASSHSGPQETQYF
>TRBV7-9|-|TRBJ2-3
CASSFLGYYYEQSF
>TRBV4-1|many|TRBJ2-1
CASSQVYQGDNEQFF
>TRBV2|many|TRBJ1-2
CASSEGTDSIYGYTF
>TRBV5-1|many|TRBJ1-5
CASSLEGTEDQPQHF
>TRBV18|many|TRBJ2-1
CASSPPGSSYNEQFF
>TRBV20-1|few|TRBJ1-5
CSARQGSSNQPQHF
>TRBV6-2/TRBV6-3|many|TRBJ2-7
CASSEGQGGYEQYF
>TRBV7-2|many|TRBJ2-3
CASSYIGGGSGADTQYF
>TRBV28|few|TRBJ2-1
CASLPGSSYNEQFF
>TRBV2|many|TRBJ1-5
CASSDRASNQPQHF